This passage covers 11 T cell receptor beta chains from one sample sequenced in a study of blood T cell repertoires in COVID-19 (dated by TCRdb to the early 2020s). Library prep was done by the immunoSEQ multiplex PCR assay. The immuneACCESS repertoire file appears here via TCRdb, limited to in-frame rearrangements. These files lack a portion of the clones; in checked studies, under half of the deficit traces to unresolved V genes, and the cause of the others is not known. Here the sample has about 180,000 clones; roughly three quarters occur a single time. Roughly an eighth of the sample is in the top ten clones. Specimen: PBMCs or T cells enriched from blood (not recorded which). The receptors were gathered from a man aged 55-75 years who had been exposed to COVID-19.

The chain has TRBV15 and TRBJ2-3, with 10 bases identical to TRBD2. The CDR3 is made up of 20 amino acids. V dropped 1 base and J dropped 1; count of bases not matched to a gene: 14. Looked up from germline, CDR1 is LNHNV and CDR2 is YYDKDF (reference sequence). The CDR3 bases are TGTGCCACCAGCAGAGGTCCAGTTACTAGCGGGAAGGGCGGCACAGATACGCAGTATTTT. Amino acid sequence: CATSRGPVTSGKGGTDTQYF.

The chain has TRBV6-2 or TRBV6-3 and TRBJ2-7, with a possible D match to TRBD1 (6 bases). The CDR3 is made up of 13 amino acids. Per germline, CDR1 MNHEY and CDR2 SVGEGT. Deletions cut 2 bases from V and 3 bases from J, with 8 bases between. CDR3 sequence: CASSYGQYYEQYF. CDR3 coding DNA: TGTGCCAGCAGTTACGGACAGTACTACGAGCAGTACTTC.

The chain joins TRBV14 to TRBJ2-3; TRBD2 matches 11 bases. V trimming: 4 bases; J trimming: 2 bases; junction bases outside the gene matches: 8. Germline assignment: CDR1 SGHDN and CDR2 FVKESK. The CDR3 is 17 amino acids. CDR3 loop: CASSRWPGLAVTDTQYF. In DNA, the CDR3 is TGTGCCAGCAGCCGATGGCCGGGACTAGCGGTCACAGATACGCAGTATTTT.

The CDR3: CASSPGTGNSPLHF. In DNA, the CDR3 is TGTGCCAGCAGTCCTGGGACAGGGAATTCACCCCTCCACTTT. The chain is built from TRBV5-6 and TRBJ1-6; 9 bases map to TRBD1. Trimming at V came to 5 bases and at J to 7 bases, leaving 4 bases not matched to a gene. The CDR3 has 14 residues. CDR1 is SGHDT, CDR2 YYEEEE, per germline.

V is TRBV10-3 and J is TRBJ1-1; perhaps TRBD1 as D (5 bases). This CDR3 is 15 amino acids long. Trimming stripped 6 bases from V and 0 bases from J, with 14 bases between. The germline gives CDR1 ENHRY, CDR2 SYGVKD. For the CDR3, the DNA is TGTGCCATCAGCCCCGGGGGGTTGGTGAACACTGAAGCTTTCTTT. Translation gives CAISPGGLVNTEAFF.

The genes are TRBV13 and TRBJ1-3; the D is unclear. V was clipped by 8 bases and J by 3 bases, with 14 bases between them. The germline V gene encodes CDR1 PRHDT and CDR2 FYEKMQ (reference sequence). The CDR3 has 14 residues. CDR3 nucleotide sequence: TGTGCCAGCCACCCCGCGGGGAGTGGAAACACCATATATTTT. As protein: CASHPAGSGNTIYF.

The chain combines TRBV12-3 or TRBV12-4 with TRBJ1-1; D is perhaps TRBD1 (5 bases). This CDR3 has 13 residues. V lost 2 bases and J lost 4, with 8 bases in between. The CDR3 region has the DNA TGTGCCAGCAGTTTATGGACAAGCACTGAAGCTTTCTTT. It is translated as CASSLWTSTEAFF.

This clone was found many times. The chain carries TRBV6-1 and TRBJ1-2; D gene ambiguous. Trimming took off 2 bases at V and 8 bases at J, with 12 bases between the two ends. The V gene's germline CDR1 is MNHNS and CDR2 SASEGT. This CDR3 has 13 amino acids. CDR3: CASSESGDAGYTF. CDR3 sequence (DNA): TGTGCCAGCAGTGAAAGTGGAGACGCCGGCTACACCTTC.

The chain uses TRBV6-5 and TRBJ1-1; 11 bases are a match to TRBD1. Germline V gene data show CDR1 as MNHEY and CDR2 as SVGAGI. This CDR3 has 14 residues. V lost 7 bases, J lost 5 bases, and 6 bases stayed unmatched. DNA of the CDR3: TGTGCCAGCATCTCCGGGACAGGGGGGACTGAAGCTTTCTTT. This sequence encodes CASISGTGGTEAFF.

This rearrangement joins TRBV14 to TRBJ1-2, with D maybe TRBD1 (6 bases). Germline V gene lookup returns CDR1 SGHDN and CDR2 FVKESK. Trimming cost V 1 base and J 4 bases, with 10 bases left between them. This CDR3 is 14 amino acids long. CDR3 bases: TGTGCCAGCAGCCAAGCGGCGGGGGCCTATGGCTACACCTTC. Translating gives CASSQAAGAYGYTF.

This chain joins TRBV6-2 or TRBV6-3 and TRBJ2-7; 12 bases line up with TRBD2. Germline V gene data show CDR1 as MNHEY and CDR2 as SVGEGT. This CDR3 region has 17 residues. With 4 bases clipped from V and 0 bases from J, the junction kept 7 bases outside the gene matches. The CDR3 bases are TGTGCCAGCAGTTCCTCAGGGACTAGCGGGTTCTCCTACGAGCAGTACTTC. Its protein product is CASSSSGTSGFSYEQYF.